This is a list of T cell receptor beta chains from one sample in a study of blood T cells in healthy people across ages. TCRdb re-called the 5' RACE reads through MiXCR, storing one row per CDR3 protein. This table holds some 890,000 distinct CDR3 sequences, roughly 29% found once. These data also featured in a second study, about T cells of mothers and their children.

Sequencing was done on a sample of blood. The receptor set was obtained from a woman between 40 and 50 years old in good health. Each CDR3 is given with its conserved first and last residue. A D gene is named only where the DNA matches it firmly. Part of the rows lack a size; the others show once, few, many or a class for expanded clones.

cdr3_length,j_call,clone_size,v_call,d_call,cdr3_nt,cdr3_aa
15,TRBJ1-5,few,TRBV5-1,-,TGCGCCAGCAGCGCGGGGGATCATAGCAATCAGCCCCAGCATTTT,CASSAGDHSNQPQHF
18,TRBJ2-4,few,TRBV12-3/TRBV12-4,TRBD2,TGTGCCAGCAGTTTGACTAGCGGGGGGCCGCTAGCCAAAAACATTCAGTACTTC,CASSLTSGGPLAKNIQYF
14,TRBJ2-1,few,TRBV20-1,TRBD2,TGCAGTGCTCCTCTAGCGGGGAAATACAATGAGCAGTTCTTC,CSAPLAGKYNEQFF
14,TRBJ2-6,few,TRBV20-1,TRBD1,TGCAGTGCTAAAGGACAGGCCGGGGCCAACGTCCTGACTTTC,CSAKGQAGANVLTF
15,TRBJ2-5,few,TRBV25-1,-,TGTGCCAGCAGTGATACAGGGCGGGACCAAGAGACCCAGTACTTC,CASSDTGRDQETQYF
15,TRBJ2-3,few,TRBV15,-,TGTGCCACCAGCAGAGATGGCAGGGAGACAGATACGCAGTATTTT,CATSRDGRETDTQYF
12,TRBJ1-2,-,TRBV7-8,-,TGTGCCAGCAGCCTAGCATATCTGAGCTACACCTTC,CASSLAYLSYTF
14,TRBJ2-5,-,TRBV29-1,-,TGCAGCGTTGGATCAGGTAGTAACTACAATGAGCAGTACTTC,CSVGSGSNYNEQYF
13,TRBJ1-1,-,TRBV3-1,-,TGTGCCGGCAGTAGCACAGTGAACACTGAAGCTTTCTTT,CAGSSTVNTEAFF
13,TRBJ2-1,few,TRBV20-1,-,TGCAGTGCTAGAGATCCCAACACTGACGAGCAGTTCTTC,CSARDPNTDEQFF
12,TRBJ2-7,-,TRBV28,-,TGTGCCAGCGGGTTTAGCTCCTACGAGCAGTACTTC,CASGFSSYEQYF
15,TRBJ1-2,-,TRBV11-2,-,TGTGCCAGCAGCTTAAACTCACGCTTTAACTATGGCTACACCTTC,CASSLNSRFNYGYTF
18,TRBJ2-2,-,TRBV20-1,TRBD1,TGCAGTGCTAGAGTTCCGGGACAGGGGGCCGTAAGGACCGGGGAGCTGTTTTTT,CSARVPGQGAVRTGELFF
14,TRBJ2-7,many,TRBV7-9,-,TGTGCCAGCAGAGAAGGGGGGCCCTCCTACGAGCAGTACTTC,CASREGGPSYEQYF
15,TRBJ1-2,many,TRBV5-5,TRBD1,TGTGCCAGCAGCTTTGACCAGGGGGAAACGCATGGCTACACCTTC,CASSFDQGETHGYTF
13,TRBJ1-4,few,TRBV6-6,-,TGTGCCAGCACCGGACAGCTAGGTGAAAAACTGTTTTTT,CASTGQLGEKLFF
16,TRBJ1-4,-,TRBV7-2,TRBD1,TGTGCCAGCAGCCCCGACAGGGCGGGGTCGGCTGAAAAACTGTTTTTT,CASSPDRAGSAEKLFF
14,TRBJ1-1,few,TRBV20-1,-,TGCAGTGCTACAGAGACAGGACTGAACACTGAAGCTTTCTTT,CSATETGLNTEAFF
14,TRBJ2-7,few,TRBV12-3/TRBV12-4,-,TGTGCCAGCAGATTAGGGGGGGACTCCTACGAGCAGTACTTC,CASRLGGDSYEQYF
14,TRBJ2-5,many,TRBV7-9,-,TGTGCCAGCAGCCACGACGTCAGCCAAGAGACCCAGTACTTC,CASSHDVSQETQYF
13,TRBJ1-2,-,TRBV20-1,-,TGCAGTGCTAGAGTTTTCGAGAACTATGGCTACACCTTC,CSARVFENYGYTF
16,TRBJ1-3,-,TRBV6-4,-,TGTGTCAGCAGTACCGCTGGACAAACCAGTGGAAACACCATATATTTT,CVSSTAGQTSGNTIYF
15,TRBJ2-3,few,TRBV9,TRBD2,TGTGCCAGCAGCGTATGGGCGGGAGGCACAGATACGCAGTATTTT,CASSVWAGGTDTQYF
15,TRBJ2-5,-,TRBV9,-,TGTGCCAGCAGCGATGATGGAGGGGTCCAAGAGACCCAGTACTTC,CASSDDGGVQETQYF
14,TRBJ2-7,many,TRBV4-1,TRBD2,TGCGCCAGCAGTGCTGGGACTACAAGCTACGAGCAGTACTTC,CASSAGTTSYEQYF
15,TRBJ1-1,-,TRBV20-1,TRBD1,TGCAGTGCTAGCCTTGCGGGACAGGGGAACACTGAAGCTTTCTTT,CSASLAGQGNTEAFF
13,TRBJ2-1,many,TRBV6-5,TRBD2,TGTGCCAGCTCTAGCGGGGTATACAATGAGCAGTTCTTC,CASSSGVYNEQFF
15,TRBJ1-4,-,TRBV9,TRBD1,TGTGCCAGCAGCGGAGGGACAGGGTCAGTAGAAAGACTGTTTTTT,CASSGGTGSVERLFF
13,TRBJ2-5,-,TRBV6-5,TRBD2,TGTGCCAGCAGTTACACGGGGGGAGAGACCCAGTACTTC,CASSYTGGETQYF
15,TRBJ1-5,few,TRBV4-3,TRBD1,TGCGCCAGCAGCCAAGGGGACAGGGGAGATCAGCCCCAGCATTTT,CASSQGDRGDQPQHF
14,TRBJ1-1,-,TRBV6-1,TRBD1,TGTGCCAGCAGTTTTCAGCAGGGGGACACTGAAGCTTTCTTT,CASSFQQGDTEAFF
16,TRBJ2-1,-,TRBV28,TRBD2,TGTGCCAGCAGGTCAGCGGGGGGACCCTCCTACAATGAGCAGTTCTTC,CASRSAGGPSYNEQFF
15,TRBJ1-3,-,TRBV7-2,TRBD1,TGTGCCAGCAGCACCGGACAGGCCTCTGGAAACACCATATATTTT,CASSTGQASGNTIYF
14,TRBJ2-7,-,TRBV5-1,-,TGCGCCAGCAGCTGGCCGGGGAGCTCCTACGAGCAGTACTTC,CASSWPGSSYEQYF
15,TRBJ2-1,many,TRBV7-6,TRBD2,TGTGCCAGCAGCTTAGGAGCGGGGACCTACAATGAGCAGTTCTTC,CASSLGAGTYNEQFF
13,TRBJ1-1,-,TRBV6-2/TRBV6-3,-,TGTGCCAGCAGCCGCCCATCCGGGACTGAAGCTTTCTTT,CASSRPSGTEAFF
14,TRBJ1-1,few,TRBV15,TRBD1,TGTGCCACCAGCAGGGACAGGAGGAACACTGAAGCTTTCTTT,CATSRDRRNTEAFF
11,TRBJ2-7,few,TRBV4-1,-,TGCGCCAGCAGCCAAAGGCAGGAGCAGTACTTC,CASSQRQEQYF
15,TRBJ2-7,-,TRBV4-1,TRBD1,TGCGCCAGCAGCCAATTCGACAGGGAGACCGACGAGCAGTACTTC,CASSQFDRETDEQYF
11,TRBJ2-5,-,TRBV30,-,TGTGCCTGGAGTGTACAGTCGATTCAGTACTTC,CAWSVQSIQYF
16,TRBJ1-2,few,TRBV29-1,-,TGCAGCGTTGAAGAAGGTCTGGGGATAACTAACTATGGCTACACCTTC,CSVEEGLGITNYGYTF
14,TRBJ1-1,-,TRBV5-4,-,TGTGCCAGCAGTCCCTCGGGGGGCGGCCCTGAAGCTTTCTTT,CASSPSGGGPEAFF
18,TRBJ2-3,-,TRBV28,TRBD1,TGTGCCAGCAGTTCCGAACGGGACAGGGGGAGAAGCACAGATACGCAGTATTTT,CASSSERDRGRSTDTQYF
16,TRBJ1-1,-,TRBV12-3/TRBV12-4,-,TGTGCCAGCAGTTTTTATGACGGGACCTTTGCCGCTGAAGCTTTCTTT,CASSFYDGTFAAEAFF
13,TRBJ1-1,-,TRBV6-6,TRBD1,TGTGCCAGTAGTCGACAGGGGCGCACTGAAGCTTTCTTT,CASSRQGRTEAFF